Listed here are 9 T cell receptor beta chains from one sample, sequenced in a study of shared T cell receptors in the human thymus. Repertoires were generated with immunoSEQ multiplex PCR, while TCRdb's copy carries only in-frame clones and drops some. Of 650,000 to 950,000 clones listed, 80% to 90% are singletons. The same sample was also used in a study of human thymus T cells.

The sample was thymocytes. Receptors were obtained from a girl under three years old with a congenital heart defect.

The chain recombines TRBV12-5 with TRBJ1-6; D is perhaps TRBD1 (6 bases). CDR3 length: 15 amino acids. Germline V CDR1 and CDR2: LGHNT, FRNRAP. V was cut by 7 bases and J by 6 bases, with 16 bases left in between. As DNA, the CDR3 is TGTGCTAGTGCACCGGGACAAACCTTTAATTCACCCCTCCACTTT. Its translation: CASAPGQTFNSPLHF. Full variable domain (remainder filled in from reference TRBV12-5 and TRBJ1-6): DARVTQTPRHKVTEMGQEVTMRCQPILGHNTVFWYRQTMMQGLELLAYFRNRAPLDDSGMPKDRFSAEMPDATLATLKIQPSEPRDSAVYFCASAPGQTFNSPLHFGNGTRLTVT.

This chain connects TRBV7-6 to TRBJ2-3; D is possibly TRBD1 (6 bases). The V end lost 1 base, the J end lost 2 bases, and 10 bases lay between the germline ends. The germline gives CDR1 SGHVS, CDR2 FNYEAQ. The CDR3 spans 15 residues. This CDR3 is CASSLGQANTDTQYF. The CDR3, as DNA: TGTGCCAGCAGCTTAGGACAGGCAAACACAGATACGCAGTATTTT.

The chain couples TRBV4-1 to TRBJ1-2; 12 nucleotides match TRBD1. With V trimmed by 4 bases and J by 8 bases, 14 bases remained unmatched. Looked up from germline, CDR1 is MGHRA and CDR2 is YSYEKL. This CDR3 contains 17 residues. The CDR3 DNA follows: TGCGCCAGCAGCCCGGGAGGGGGGACAGGGGGCTTGGGAGGCTACACCTTC. This translates into CASSPGGGTGGLGGYTF.

The V call is TRBV25-1, the J call TRBJ1-2; maybe TRBD1 (5 bases). Germline CDR1 is MGHDK and CDR2 is SYGVNS. The CDR3 extends over 16 amino acids. Between the trimmed V and J ends, which lost 4 bases and 4 bases, there was a span of 19 bases. Here the CDR3 reads CASSGPWGGVSYGYTF. CDR3 nucleotides: TGTGCCAGCAGTGGACCCTGGGGGGGAGTCTCCTATGGCTACACCTTC.

This clone turned up a few times. V gene TRBV5-6 combines with J gene TRBJ1-2; TRBD1 matches 10 bases. Germline V CDR1 and CDR2: SGHDT, YYEEEE. The V gene end was trimmed by 2 bases and the J gene end by 8 bases; junction bases not matched to a gene: 15. The CDR3 is made up of 17 amino acids. The CDR3: CASSFDVGGTGERGYTF. CDR3 DNA: TGTGCCAGCAGCTTTGACGTGGGGGGGACAGGGGAACGGGGCTACACCTTC. Filled out from reference TRBV5-6 and TRBJ1-2, the complete variable domain reads DAGVTQSPTHLIKTRGQQVTLRCSPKSGHDTVSWYQQALGQGPQFIFQYYEEEERQRGNFPDRFSGHQFPNYSSELNVNALLLGDSALYLCASSFDVGGTGERGYTFGSGTRLTVV.

The chain combines TRBV4-3 with TRBJ2-1; 11 bases match TRBD2. The V gene's germline CDR1 is LGHNA and CDR2 YSLEER. V lost 4 bases and J lost 5; bases outside the gene matches: 7. The CDR3 is 16 residues long. The CDR3 DNA follows: TGCGCCAGCAGCCGCGGACCGGGACTAGCGGACAATGAGCAGTTCTTC. Translated: CASSRGPGLADNEQFF.

The J gene is TRBJ1-6, the V gene TRBV6-5; D is perhaps TRBD1 (5 bases). V dropped 7 bases and J dropped 7 bases, with 14 bases sitting between them. CDR1 MNHEY and CDR2 SVGAGI come from the germline V gene. The CDR3 covers 14 residues. In nucleotides, the CDR3 is TGTGCCAGCAAATTGGGGCTGGGCAATTCACCCCTCCACTTT. The encoded protein is CASKLGLGNSPLHF.

This sequence joins TRBV11-2 and TRBJ1-3; D uncertain. In germline, CDR1 is SGHAT, CDR2 FQNNGV. Trimming left V 4 bases short and J 2 bases short, with 6 bases between. The length of the CDR3 is 13 residues. DNA for the CDR3: TGTGCCAGCAGCTCCAACACTGGAAACACCATATATTTT. Its protein is CASSSNTGNTIYF.

The J gene is TRBJ1-3, the V gene TRBV10-3; TRBD1 is a possible D gene (6 bases). The CDR3 consists of 16 residues. CDR1 is ENHRY, CDR2 SYGVKD, per germline. Trimming took 0 bases from V and 3 from J, leaving 12 bases between them. The CDR3 region has the DNA TGTGCCATCAGTGAGTCCCGGACAGATGTTGGAAACACCATATATTTT. Translation gives CAISESRTDVGNTIYF.